These 10 T cell receptor beta chains were all obtained from the same sample, sequenced in a study of spatial heterogeneity in lung cancer. One entry per CDR3 protein, called by TCRdb with MiXCR from the 5' RACE reads. The sample carries approximately 40,000 distinct CDR3 sequences, 5.2% recorded once. Time point defined: sample taken at primary tumor resection. Whole RNA, isolated from tumor, nontumor lung or frozen PBMC, was sequenced without prior sorting. This sample comprised PBMCs, obtained at surgery. Every receptor here comes from a female donor with early-stage non-small cell lung cancer.

This clonotype was observed many times. The J gene is TRBJ1-2, the V gene TRBV20-1; D not certain. Trimming removed 6 bases from V and 7 bases from J, with 15 bases in between. The CDR3 loop spans 12 amino acids. CDR1 and CDR2 (germline): DFQATT, SNEGSKA (reference sequence). CDR3 sequence (DNA): TGCAGTGCCAGTGGAGGGATCCCTGGCTACACCTTC. Protein product: CSASGGIPGYTF.

V and J are TRBV11-2 and TRBJ2-5; TRBD1 might be the D (6 bases). The CDR3 has 16 residues. Trimming took off 4 bases at V and 3 bases at J, with 18 bases between the two ends. Germline values: CDR1 SGHAT, CDR2 FQNNGV. As DNA, the CDR3 is TGTGCCAGCAGCTCCCCGGGACACATGCCCGAAGAGACCCAGTACTTC. It encodes CASSSPGHMPEETQYF.

This clonotype has a count of ten or more. The CDR3 DNA reads TGTGCCAGCAGTTACTTTGCCGGGAACACTGAAGCTTTCTTT. Protein sequence: CASSYFAGNTEAFF. The chain joins TRBV6-6 to TRBJ1-1, with D unresolved. From germline, CDR1 is MNHNY and CDR2 SVGAGI (reference sequence). This CDR3 has 14 amino acids. The V and J ends lost 1 base and 1 base respectively, with 7 bases between them.

The chain couples TRBV7-8 to TRBJ2-1; 8 nucleotides align to TRBD2. CDR3 length: 17 residues. Germline loops: CDR1 SGHVS, CDR2 FQNEAQ. Losses at the gene ends were 1 base for V and 2 bases for J; bases not matched to a gene: 7. Here the CDR3 reads CASSLVVERGTYNEQFF. CDR3 sequence (DNA): TGTGCCAGCAGCTTAGTGGTTGAGCGGGGGACCTACAATGAGCAGTTCTTC.

The chain couples TRBV20-1 to TRBJ2-7; TRBD2 agrees at 10 bases. This CDR3 has 13 amino acids. From germline, CDR1 is DFQATT and CDR2 SNEGSKA (reference sequence). With V trimmed by 3 bases and J by 12 bases, 11 bases remained unmatched. CDR3 amino acids: CSASRLAGETLYF. The CDR3 DNA is TGCAGTGCTAGCCGTCTAGCGGGAGAGACCTTGTACTTC.

This clonotype was counted ten times or more. The chain carries TRBV3-2 and TRBJ2-1; no check of the table's D call, TRBD2, against the DNA was made. TRBV3-2 is given as a pseudogene. This CDR3 spans 14 amino acids. CDR3 nucleotide sequence: TGTGCCAGCAGCCAAGGGGAGAAATACAATGAGCAGTTCTTC. Translation gives CASSQGEKYNEQFF.

This clonotype was seen only a few times. The rearrangement joins TRBV20-1 to TRBJ2-5; 7 nucleotides agree with TRBD2. The germline V gene encodes CDR1 DFQATT and CDR2 SNEGSKA (reference sequence). Losses at the gene ends were 0 bases for V and 1 base for J; bases not matched to a gene: 5. CDR3 length: 15 residues. DNA for the CDR3: TGCAGTGCTAGAGATGCGGGGGACTCCCAAGAGACCCAGTACTTC. It encodes CSARDAGDSQETQYF.

There are a few counts of this clonotype. The chain carries TRBV24-1 and TRBJ2-5, with 8 nucleotides matching TRBD1. The CDR3 spans 17 residues. CDR1 is KGHDR, CDR2 SFDVKD, per germline. With V trimmed by 4 bases and J by 1 base, 10 bases remained unmatched. The CDR3: CATSDSNLDRGQETQYF. In DNA form, the CDR3 reads TGTGCCACCAGTGACTCCAACCTCGACAGGGGCCAAGAGACCCAGTACTTC.

This clonotype was seen at least ten times. V usage is TRBV10-1 and J usage is TRBJ2-1, with 7 bases lining up with TRBD1. CDR3 size: 16 residues. V shed 6 bases, J shed 9 bases, and the junction held 17 bases outside the gene matches. Germline lookup yields CDR1 WNHNN and CDR2 SYGVQD (reference sequence). This chain's CDR3 is CASSYGDRREIFEQFF. The DNA of the CDR3 is TGCGCCAGCAGCTACGGGGACAGAAGAGAAATTTTTGAGCAGTTCTTC.

With respect to this clonotype: Sequence at one end of the junction differs from germline and may be a read error. The V and J genes are TRBV19 and TRBJ2-2, with D unresolved. CDR3 length: 15 amino acids. Germline CDR1 is LNHDA and CDR2 is SQIVND (reference sequence). The chain's CDR3 is CAGRTQATNTGELFF. The CDR3 DNA reads as TGTGCCGGTAGGACCCAGGCCACGAACACCGGGGAGCTGTTTTTT.